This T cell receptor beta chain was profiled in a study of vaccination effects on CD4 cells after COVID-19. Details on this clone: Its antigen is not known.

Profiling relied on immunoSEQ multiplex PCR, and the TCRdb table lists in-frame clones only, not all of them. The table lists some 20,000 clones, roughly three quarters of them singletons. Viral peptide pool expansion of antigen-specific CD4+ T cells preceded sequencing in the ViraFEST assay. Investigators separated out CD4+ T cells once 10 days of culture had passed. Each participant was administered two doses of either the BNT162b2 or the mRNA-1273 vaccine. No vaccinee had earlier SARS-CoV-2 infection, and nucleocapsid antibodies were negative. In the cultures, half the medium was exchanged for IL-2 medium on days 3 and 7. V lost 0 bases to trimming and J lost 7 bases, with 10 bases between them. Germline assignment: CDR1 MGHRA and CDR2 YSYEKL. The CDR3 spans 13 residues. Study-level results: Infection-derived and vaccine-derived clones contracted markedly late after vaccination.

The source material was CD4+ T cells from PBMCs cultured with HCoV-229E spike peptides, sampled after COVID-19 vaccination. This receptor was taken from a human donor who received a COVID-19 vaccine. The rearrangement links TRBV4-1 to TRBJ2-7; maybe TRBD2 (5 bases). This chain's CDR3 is CASSQDVRTEQYF. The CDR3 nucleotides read TGCGCCAGCAGCCAAGATGTCCGGACTGAGCAGTACTTC.